This T cell receptor (beta chain) was sequenced for a study of Graves' ophthalmopathy and Graves' hyperthyroidism. This clonotype was counted at least ten times. Its antigen is currently unknown. RNA transcripts provided the template for amplifying TCR beta CDR3 regions. Second-round multiplex PCR followed a first-round RT-PCR using HTBI primers. MiXCR, run by TCRdb on the multiplex PCR reads, gives a single entry per CDR3 protein. The repertoire holds 300,000 to 500,000 distinct CDR3 sequences, with 15% as singletons. Enrolled hyperthyroidism patients had a new diagnosis, a duration under 2 months, and an age of 18 to 65. Clinical symptoms, serum thyroxine, TRAb, thyroid ultrasound and orbital computed tomography formed the basis of diagnosis. An approximately 10 ml volume of fresh peripheral blood provided the PBMCs. Germline lookup yields CDR1 SQVTM and CDR2 ANQGSEA. The CDR3 extends over 12 amino acids. V lost 3 bases, J lost 1 base, and 3 bases lay in between.

Findings and limits, study-wide: A 13-signature model separated ophthalmopathy from stable hyperthyroidism, approximately 87% sensitivity, around 78% specificity.

This TCR was recovered from a woman younger than 35 with stable Graves' hyperthyroidism. The sample taken for sequencing was peripheral blood. V gene TRBV29-1 combines with J gene TRBJ2-2; D is undetermined. CDR3 sequence (DNA): TGCAGCGTTGAGAAGAACACCGGGGAGCTGTTTTTT. Its protein product is CSVEKNTGELFF.